This TCR beta chain was recorded in a study of regulatory T cells in long-lasting Graves disease. Overall study findings and caveats: It was peripheral blood alone, not thyroid tissue, that was studied.

Arm-PCR of CDR3 regions and iRepertoire HTBI primers were used to build TCR beta libraries. TCRdb itself ran the multiplex PCR reads through MiXCR, one entry per CDR3 protein. This repertoire shows some 230,000 distinct CDR3 sequences, 15% to 20% found once; its top ten account for approximately 20%. Of note for this clonotype: Antigen: not known.

Time point reported: newly diagnosed GD, antithyroid drugs for less than 3 months. PBMCs provided the RNA from which the TCR library was made. The guidelines of the American Thyroid Association were the basis for diagnosing Graves' disease. This TCR was sampled from a female donor with Graves disease. Sequenced here: peripheral blood mononuclear cells (PBMCs), sampled at new diagnosis, from a patient treated with antithyroid drugs.

CDR3 DNA sequence: TGTGCCAGCAGCGTGAGCTACGGGGACTACGAGCAGTACTTC. This gives the protein CASSVSYGDYEQYF. The J gene is TRBJ2-7, the V gene TRBV9; possibly TRBD2 for D (5 bases). Per germline, CDR1 SGDLS and CDR2 YYNGEE. The V end was cut by 2 bases, the J end by 3 bases, with 12 bases between. CDR3 length equals 14 residues.